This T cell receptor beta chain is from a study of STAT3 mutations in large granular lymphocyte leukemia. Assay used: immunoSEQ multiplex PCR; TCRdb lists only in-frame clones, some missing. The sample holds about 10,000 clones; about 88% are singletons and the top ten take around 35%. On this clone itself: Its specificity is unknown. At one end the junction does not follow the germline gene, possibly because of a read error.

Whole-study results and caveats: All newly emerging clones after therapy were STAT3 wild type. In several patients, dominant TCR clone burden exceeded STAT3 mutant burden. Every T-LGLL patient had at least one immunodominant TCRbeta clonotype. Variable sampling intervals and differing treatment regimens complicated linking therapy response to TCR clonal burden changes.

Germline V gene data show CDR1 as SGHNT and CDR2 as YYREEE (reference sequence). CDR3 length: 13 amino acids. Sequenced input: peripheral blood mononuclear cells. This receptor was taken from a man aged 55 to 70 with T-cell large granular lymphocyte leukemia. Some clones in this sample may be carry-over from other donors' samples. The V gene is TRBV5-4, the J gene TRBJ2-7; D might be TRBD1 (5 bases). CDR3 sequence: CASSLARQGRRNF. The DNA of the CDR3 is TGTGCCAGCAGCTTGGCCCGGCAGGGCCGCCGGAACTTC.